The sample holds many counts of the clone carrying this TCR beta chain. The CDR3 contains 13 residues. Per germline, CDR1 SGHRS and CDR2 YFSETQ. The ends were cut back, 3 bases at V and 0 bases at J, with 7 bases in the middle. Hyperthyroidism was newly diagnosed in patients aged 18 to 65 (duration under 2 months). For the diagnoses, clinical symptoms, serum thyroxine and TRAb, thyroid ultrasound and orbital computed tomography were used. Cells are PBMCs isolated from about 10 ml of fresh blood. This specimen belongs to a study of T cells in Graves' hyperthyroidism and ophthalmopathy. RNA transcripts yielded amplified TCR beta CDR3 regions. A first-round RT-PCR of the TCR CDR3 used the HTBI primer set. Using its own MiXCR run on the multiplex PCR reads, TCRdb lists one record per CDR3 protein. The sample has under 350,000 distinct CDR3 sequences, about 18% seen once.

The sequence was collected from a woman in her forties or fifties with Graves' hyperthyroidism. The sample was blood. This chain uses TRBV5-1 with TRBJ2-7; D remains ambiguous. DNA of the CDR3: TGCGCCAGCAGCTCCGTGGCCTCCTACGAGCAGTACTTC. Protein: CASSSVASYEQYF.